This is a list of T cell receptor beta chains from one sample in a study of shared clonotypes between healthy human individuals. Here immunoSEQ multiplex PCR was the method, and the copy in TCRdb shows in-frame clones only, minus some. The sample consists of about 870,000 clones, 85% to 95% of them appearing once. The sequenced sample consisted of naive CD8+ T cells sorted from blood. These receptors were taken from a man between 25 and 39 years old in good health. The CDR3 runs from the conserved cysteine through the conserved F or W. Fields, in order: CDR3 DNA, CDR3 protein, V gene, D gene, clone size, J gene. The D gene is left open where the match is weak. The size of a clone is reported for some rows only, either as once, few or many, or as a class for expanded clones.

DNA: TGTGCCAGCAGGATGGCGGGAGCGGGCACCGGGGAGCTGTTTTTT; CDR3: CASRMAGAGTGELFF; V: TRBV7-7; D: TRBD2; size: -; J: TRBJ2-2
DNA: TGTGCCAGCAGCGCGACCCCCTCCTACGAGCAGTACTTC; CDR3: CASSATPSYEQYF; V: TRBV9; D: -; size: -; J: TRBJ2-7
DNA: TGTGCCAGCAGTTCTGGGGACAGTTCCTACGAGCAGTACTTC; CDR3: CASSSGDSSYEQYF; V: TRBV27; D: TRBD1; size: -; J: TRBJ2-7
DNA: TGTGCCAGCAGAACAGGATATAGCAATCAGCCCCAGCATTTT; CDR3: CASRTGYSNQPQHF; V: TRBV6-1; D: -; size: -; J: TRBJ1-5
DNA: TGTGCCAGCAGTTCGCCGGGGCTTAACAAGGCTACGCAGTATTTT; CDR3: CASSSPGLNKATQYF; V: TRBV7-9; D: -; size: -; J: TRBJ2-3
DNA: TGTGCCAGCAGCGTAGAAGGGAGCACAACCTATGGCTACACCTTC; CDR3: CASSVEGSTTYGYTF; V: TRBV9; D: -; size: -; J: TRBJ1-2
DNA: TGTGCCAGCAGCTTAGCCCCCGGGACAGCTCCTGTGCAAACCTTC; CDR3: CASSLAPGTAPVQTF; V: TRBV7-2; D: TRBD1; size: -; J: TRBJ1-2
DNA: TGCGCCAGCAGTGAGCGCTCTAGCGGCCGTTACACCGGGGAGCTGTTTTTT; CDR3: CASSERSSGRYTGELFF; V: TRBV10-2; D: TRBD2; size: -; J: TRBJ2-2
DNA: TGTGCCAGCACCCTTACAGGGGGCGGTAGCACAGATACGCAGTATTTT; CDR3: CASTLTGGGSTDTQYF; V: TRBV13; D: TRBD1; size: -; J: TRBJ2-3
DNA: TGTGCCAGCAGTTACTCGACCGGGTCCGGGGAGCTGTTTTTT; CDR3: CASSYSTGSGELFF; V: TRBV6-5; D: -; size: -; J: TRBJ2-2
DNA: TGTGCCAGCAGTTTATCGAGAGGGTTTACTGAAGCTTTCTTT; CDR3: CASSLSRGFTEAFF; V: TRBV27; D: -; size: -; J: TRBJ1-1
DNA: TGTGCCAGTAGTCCTCAAGTGGGTGTCGAAAGGTGGGCAGATACGCAGTATTTT; CDR3: CASSPQVGVERWADTQYF; V: TRBV19; D: -; size: -; J: TRBJ2-3
DNA: TGTGCCAGCAGCTTTGTTTTGGGGTACAATGAGCAGTTCTTC; CDR3: CASSFVLGYNEQFF; V: TRBV7-9; D: -; size: -; J: TRBJ2-1
DNA: TGTGCCAGCAGCTTAGCTGGCCTAGCGGCTGACAATGAGCAGTTCTTC; CDR3: CASSLAGLAADNEQFF; V: TRBV7-2; D: TRBD2; size: -; J: TRBJ2-1
DNA: TGTGCCAGCAGTGAATTCGCCCCTACTAGCGGAGCCGGGGAGCTGTTTTTT; CDR3: CASSEFAPTSGAGELFF; V: TRBV2; D: TRBD2; size: -; J: TRBJ2-2
DNA: TGTGCCAGCAGGAAGGCTTCGGGCGAAAAACTGTTTTTT; CDR3: CASRKASGEKLFF; V: TRBV7-9; D: -; size: once; J: TRBJ1-4
DNA: TGTGCCAGCAGCCTCACGGGGTACGAGCAGTACTTC; CDR3: CASSLTGYEQYF; V: TRBV16; D: -; size: once; J: TRBJ2-7
DNA: TGCAGCGTTCTGGCGGGAACAGATACGCAGTATTTT; CDR3: CSVLAGTDTQYF; V: TRBV29-1; D: -; size: -; J: TRBJ2-3
DNA: TGCGCCAGCAGCTTAGACGACAGGGGAAGGGCTACTGAAGCTTTCTTT; CDR3: CASSLDDRGRATEAFF; V: TRBV5-1; D: TRBD1; size: -; J: TRBJ1-1
DNA: TGTGCCAGCAGCTTAGGTTTGTACAATGAGCAGTTCTTC; CDR3: CASSLGLYNEQFF; V: TRBV7-8; D: -; size: -; J: TRBJ2-1
DNA: TGTGCCAGCAGCTACCGGGACAGATCTAACTACGAGCAGTACTTC; CDR3: CASSYRDRSNYEQYF; V: TRBV5-6; D: TRBD1; size: once; J: TRBJ2-7
DNA: TGTGCCAGCAGTTACTCAGGGGGCACTGGAAACACCATATATTTT; CDR3: CASSYSGGTGNTIYF; V: TRBV6-5; D: TRBD1; size: -; J: TRBJ1-3
DNA: TGTGCCAGCAGCTTTGGGGAGTGGGAGACCCAGTACTTC; CDR3: CASSFGEWETQYF; V: TRBV11-3; D: -; size: -; J: TRBJ2-5
DNA: TGTGCCAGCAGCTCCGGACAGCCCCCCGGGGAGCTGTTTTTT; CDR3: CASSSGQPPGELFF; V: TRBV11-3; D: -; size: -; J: TRBJ2-2
DNA: TGCAGCGTTGAGGGGACAGAAGAGACCCAGTACTTC; CDR3: CSVEGTEETQYF; V: TRBV29-1; D: TRBD1; size: -; J: TRBJ2-5
DNA: TGTGCCAGCACCCAAGACCCTTCACTAGCCTACGAGCAGTACTTC; CDR3: CASTQDPSLAYEQYF; V: TRBV28; D: -; size: -; J: TRBJ2-7
DNA: TGTGCCAGCAGCTTATTCGGGACGGCGAACACCGGGGAGCTGTTTTTT; CDR3: CASSLFGTANTGELFF; V: TRBV7-8; D: -; size: -; J: TRBJ2-2
DNA: TGTGCCTGGAGTTGGGGCGGGACCCTTAACGAGCAGTACTTC; CDR3: CAWSWGGTLNEQYF; V: TRBV30; D: -; size: once; J: TRBJ2-7
DNA: TGTGCCAGCAGTTTACCCCGATTAGCGGGCTCGGGCAATGAGCAGTTCTTC; CDR3: CASSLPRLAGSGNEQFF; V: TRBV28; D: TRBD2; size: -; J: TRBJ2-1
DNA: TGTGCCAGCAGTTTGGATAGCGGGTCGCAGTATTTT; CDR3: CASSLDSGSQYF; V: TRBV27; D: TRBD2; size: once; J: TRBJ2-3
DNA: TGCGCCAGCAGCCAAGAGGCCAATACCTACAATGAGCAGTTCTTC; CDR3: CASSQEANTYNEQFF; V: TRBV4-1; D: -; size: few; J: TRBJ2-1
DNA: TGTGCCAGCAGCCCTGTAGCGGGAAGCTCCTACGAGCAGTACTTC; CDR3: CASSPVAGSSYEQYF; V: TRBV14; D: TRBD2; size: -; J: TRBJ2-7
DNA: TGCGCCAGCAGTGACAACTACGAGCAGTACTTC; CDR3: CASSDNYEQYF; V: TRBV10-1; D: -; size: -; J: TRBJ2-7
DNA: TGCGCCAGCAGTGAGTTCCAGGCCATGAAAGCTTTCTTT; CDR3: CASSEFQAMKAFF; V: TRBV10-2; D: -; size: -; J: TRBJ1-1
DNA: TGCAGCGTTAGGGGGATGGGGGCCTATGGCTACACCTTC; CDR3: CSVRGMGAYGYTF; V: TRBV29-1; D: -; size: -; J: TRBJ1-2
DNA: TGTGCCAGCAGGTCCACAGGGCCCGAGCAGTACTTC; CDR3: CASRSTGPEQYF; V: TRBV7-2; D: -; size: -; J: TRBJ2-7
DNA: TGTGCCAGCAGCAAAGGGGATCACTACAATGAGCAGTTCTTC; CDR3: CASSKGDHYNEQFF; V: TRBV21-1; D: -; size: -; J: TRBJ2-1
DNA: TGTGCCAGCGGCCATATGGGACTGGACGGCCGGGATACGCAGTATTTT; CDR3: CASGHMGLDGRDTQYF; V: TRBV7-9; D: -; size: -; J: TRBJ2-3
DNA: TGTGCCAGCAGCTTACGACTCCTCACAGATACGCAGTATTTT; CDR3: CASSLRLLTDTQYF; V: TRBV11-2; D: -; size: -; J: TRBJ2-3
DNA: TGTGCCAGCAGAGGGGACAGCTCCTACGAGCAGTACTTC; CDR3: CASRGDSSYEQYF; V: TRBV28; D: TRBD1; size: -; J: TRBJ2-7
DNA: TGTGCCAGCAGAGATCAGGGGTCCCTTCCCTACAATGAGCAGTTCTTC; CDR3: CASRDQGSLPYNEQFF; V: TRBV25-1; D: -; size: -; J: TRBJ2-1